This T cell receptor beta chain was sequenced for a study of blood T cell repertoires in COVID-19. CDR1 is LNHDA and CDR2 is SQIVND in the germline V gene (reference sequence). This CDR3 contains 14 residues. V lost 2 bases to trimming and J lost 4 bases, with 9 bases between them. Repertoires were generated with immunoSEQ multiplex PCR, while TCRdb's copy carries only in-frame clones and drops some. Of around 200,000 clones in the sample, 70% to 90% were seen once. The clonotype comes from a human donor with active or convalescent COVID-19. The donor label of this sample is uncertain. Sequenced input: peripheral blood. The chain recombines TRBV19 with TRBJ2-1, with a weak D call TRBD2 (5 bases). As DNA, the CDR3 is TGTGCCAGTAGTATAAAGGACTTTTACAATGAGCAGTTCTTC. Translated: CASSIKDFYNEQFF. Complete variable domain (other parts from reference TRBV19 and TRBJ2-1): DGGITQSPKYLFRKEGQNVTLSCEQNLNHDAMYWYRQDPGQGLRLIYYSQIVNDFQKGDIAEGYSVSREKKESFPLTVTSAQKNPTAFYLCASSIKDFYNEQFFGPGTRLTVL.